This T cell receptor beta chain comes out of a study of post-analysis software for immune sequencing data. Overall study context: Secondary progressive, relapsing-remitting and progressive-relapsing multiple sclerosis were among the included disease courses. Study-wide findings and caveats: Controls' normalized Chao1 diversity significantly exceeded that of multiple sclerosis patients. TRBV5-6, TRBV5-1 and TRBV20-1 were among four or five TRBV segments more frequent in patients than controls. Co-batched samples clustered tightly together by F measure.

This CDR3 region has 15 residues. Trimming left V 9 bases short and J 0 bases short, with 18 bases between. Sequencing libraries made from TCR beta cDNA carried unique molecular identifiers. TCRdb ran MiXCR on the PCR reads and lists one entry per CDR3 protein. The sample holds around 190,000 distinct CDR3 sequences, approximately 28% seen once. In this sample, this clonotype turned up once. The antigen remains undetermined. The sample was blood. The V call is TRBV12-3 or TRBV12-4, the J call TRBJ2-7, with D tentatively TRBD1 or TRBD2 (5 bases each). This receptor was identified in a girl between 2 and 17 years old with multiple sclerosis. CDR3: CASTNRDRLSYEQYF. CDR3 coding DNA: TGTGCCAGTACGAACCGGGACCGACTCTCCTACGAGCAGTACTTC.